Listed here is a single T cell receptor (beta chain). The antigen it binds to is not known. Base qualities are missing; no much larger clone stands one base away. This sample was included in a study of blood T cell repertoires in COVID-19 (TCRdb year 2020). About the investigation overall: Collaborator samples came from the United States, Italy and Spain and covered acute and convalescent phases of COVID-19. A freely available public database, intended as a resource for researchers studying the immune response to SARS-CoV-2, is where the repertoires were released. Samples came from the ongoing ImmuneRACE study (first 160 participants) plus 1,254 subjects from 6 global collaborators. The material from the prospective study consisted of cDNA or gDNA derived from T cells, B-cell-depleted T cells, or PBMCs. Subjects who had been exposed to COVID-19, were actively infected with it, or had recovered from it provided the deeply sampled blood TCRbeta repertoires that made up the dataset. Nearly every sample came with metadata listing a de-identified subject ID, COVID-19 status, age in years and sex. Where available, HLA class I and class II types were taken from metadata supplied by the sample provider and were not determined by assay-based typing. Findings and caveats that apply to the study as a whole: The quantity of clinical and demographic metadata differed by source and by participant and was supplied without curation.

Relative to germline, V is missing 7 bases and J is missing 8 bases, with 13 bases of the junction outside any gene match. CDR1 SEHNR and CDR2 FQNEAQ were looked up in the germline V gene (reference sequence). Its CDR3 holds 14 amino acids, cysteine through phenylalanine. The only DNA kept is the CDR3, 42 bases in frame from the first base. Participants in the prospective study were aged about 18 to 90 years, lived in over 20 United States geographic areas, and enrolled through a virtual design. In the prospective study, cohorts were assigned on the basis of participant-reported clinical history obtained from a screening survey and a study questionnaire. Recovered participants in ImmuneRACE Cohort 3 were defined as having two consecutive negative NP/OP PCR tests, clearance from a healthcare professional, or resolution of symptoms. In the prospective study, mobile phlebotomists collected whole blood, serum and a nasopharyngeal or oropharyngeal swab from each participant. Over a 2-month period, participants in the prospective study had the option of providing additional blood draws and questionnaires. Prospective study blood samples were shipped either frozen or at room temperature before DNA extraction.

The immunoSEQ Assay, a bias-controlled multiplex PCR, was used to amplify TCRbeta CDR3 regions from genomic DNA. From the authors' description of their analysis: Within the assay, amplification of reference gene primers was used to estimate how many nucleated cells each sample contained. To quantify the absolute abundance of each unique TCRbeta CDR3 rearrangement, sequence reads were collapsed and filtered. For each sample, productive Simpson clonality was calculated by taking the square root of Simpson's diversity index across productive rearrangements. The table was pulled from immuneACCESS by TCRdb, which kept in-frame rearrangements only. Such tables lose some clones; where checked, under half of the loss comes from unresolved V genes, and the rest has no known cause. The V and J calls and clone size were taken over from that table, and D and trimming were inferred from the DNA. The sample table shows some 330,000 clones, and roughly four fifths are seen once. About 4.9% of the sample belongs to the ten largest clones.

The rearrangement joined TRBV7-9 to TRBJ1-2; 7 bases in between match TRBD1. The receptor's source is a woman aged 45-59 years who had recovered from COVID-19. Source material: PBMCs or T cells enriched from blood (not recorded which). CDR3 loop: CASTKGQLVGGYTF. The DNA sequence follows: TGTGCCAGCACCAAGGGACAGCTAGTAGGGGGCTACACCTTC.